This TCR beta chain was found in a study of T cell responses to AZD1222 COVID-19 vaccine listed by TCRdb under 2021. Broadly, across the study: Because spike-specific TCR depth and breadth did not differ between the two schedules, AZD1222 recipients who got a second dose at roughly 4 weeks were pooled with those who got a second dose at roughly 12 weeks. Enrollment into the trials was organized by age into subgroups of 18-55, 56-69 and 70-plus years, and those subgroups contained about 160, 30 and 59 TCR-sequenced participants, respectively. A total of 233 trial participants underwent TCR sequencing, of whom about 200 received two doses of AZD1222 and about 25 received two doses of the MenACWY control vaccine.

The CDR3 regions of human TCRbeta chains were analyzed by immunosequencing. The published analysis was carried out like this. TCRs in the repertoires were compared against a reference library of SARS-CoV-2-specific TCRs that had been generated with the MIRA antigen-specificity platform. Breadth was defined as the fraction of unique TCRs that were SARS-CoV-2-associated, and depth was defined as the fraction of total T cells that were SARS-CoV-2-associated. Each spike-specific TCR was assigned to its reactive spike region and to a CD4 or CD8 class using the MIRA data. Log10-transformed breadth and depth values were compared by one-way ANOVA with Sidak's multiple comparisons tests. TCRdb took this table from immuneACCESS and kept in-frame rearrangements with V and J called. Such tables lack part of the clones; where checked against another copy, unresolved V genes explain under half of the gap, and the rest is unexplained. The DNA was the basis for D and trimming; V, J and clone size are from that table. Within this sample are around 58,000 clones, with about 81% of them counted one time only. More than 8.5% of the sample belongs to the ten largest clones.

Germline trimming: 1 base from V, 0 bases from J; junction bases outside gene matches: 9. In the germline V gene (reference sequence), CDR1 corresponds to LGHDT and CDR2 to YNNKEL. There are 17 amino acids in the CDR3, from cysteine to phenylalanine inclusive. The entry retains the CDR3 DNA only, 51 bases that are in frame from base 1. What the authors observed across the whole study: Conclusions about previously exposed vaccinees were limited because only six AZD1222 recipients were SARS-CoV-2 seropositive at baseline. Nearly half of unique spike-specific TCRs reportedly recognized epitopes outside regions mutated in the B.1.351 and B.1.1.7 variants. Most participants were white British and females outnumbered males, and the authors suggested that clonal diversity may have been underestimated. Vaccine-associated CD4 TCRs spanned the whole spike protein, with dominant responses in regions 160-218 and 743-854. Because no day 14 peak-response samples were available, repertoires were characterized only after the peak T cell response. The 56-69-year group was small, and its depth increase did not reach significance, likely because of low power. After two AZD1222 doses, both the breadth and the depth of spike-specific TCRs were significantly higher than at day 0 and than in MenACWY recipients.

Comment on this clone: Its target antigen remains unknown. No quality values exist for individual bases; no much larger clone is one base distant.

The intended sense of this specimen's time point label: baseline before first vaccination. The vaccinee samples were drawn from two UK trials, COV001 and COV002, one of which was a single-blind randomized controlled phase 2/3 trial testing AZD1222 (ChAdOx1 nCoV-19) in healthy adults. For TCRbeta chain sequencing, PBMC samples were collected from trial participants at day 0 and at day 28 after the second dose. Rearrangement joined TRBV3-1 (or the pseudogene TRBV3-2) to TRBJ2-7; 7 bases in the junction line up with TRBD2. The sample in question was peripheral blood, obtained on day 0 of AZD1222 vaccination. This receptor was taken from an adult in good health. The CDR3 has the sequence CASSQARRGKSSYEQYF. The nucleotide sequence reads as follows: TGTGCCAGCAGCCAAGCTCGGCGGGGGAAAAGCTCCTACGAGCAGTACTTC.